This T cell receptor beta chain was identified during a study of preoperative IRX-2 immunotherapy in early breast cancer. Treatment described: preoperative locoregional IRX-2 cytokine immunotherapy. Preoperative locoregional IRX-2 cytokine immunotherapy was tested in the phase Ib source study. V lost 5 bases to trimming and J lost 3 bases; unmatched junction nucleotides: 4. The germline CDR1 and CDR2 sequences are SGHTA and FQGNSA. The CDR3 is 14 amino acids. Clones were sequenced by immunoSEQ multiplex PCR, and TCRdb holds only the in-frame ones, with some missing. This table has about 23,000 clones, 80% to 90% appearing once.

The chain is built from TRBV7-2 and TRBJ2-7, with TRBD2 matching over 10 bases. The material was tumor tissue, obtained after IRX-2 immunotherapy. The clonotype comes from a human donor with breast cancer. This CDR3 reads CASSPGTSDYEQYF. The DNA for the CDR3 is TGTGCCAGCAGCCCCGGGACTAGCGACTACGAGCAGTACTTC.